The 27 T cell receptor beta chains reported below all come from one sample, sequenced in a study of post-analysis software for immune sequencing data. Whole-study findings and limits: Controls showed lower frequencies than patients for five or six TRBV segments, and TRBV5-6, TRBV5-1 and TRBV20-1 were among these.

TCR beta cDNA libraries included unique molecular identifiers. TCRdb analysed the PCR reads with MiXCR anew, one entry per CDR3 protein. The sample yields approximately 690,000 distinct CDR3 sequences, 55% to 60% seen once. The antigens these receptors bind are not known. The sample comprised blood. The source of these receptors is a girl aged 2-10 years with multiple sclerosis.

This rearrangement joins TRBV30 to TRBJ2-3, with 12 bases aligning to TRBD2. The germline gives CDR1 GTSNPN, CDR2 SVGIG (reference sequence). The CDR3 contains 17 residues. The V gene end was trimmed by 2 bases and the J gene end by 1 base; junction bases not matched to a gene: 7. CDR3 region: CAWSPTRTSGGTDTQYF. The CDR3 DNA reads TGTGCCTGGAGTCCCACCAGGACTAGCGGGGGCACAGATACGCAGTATTTT.

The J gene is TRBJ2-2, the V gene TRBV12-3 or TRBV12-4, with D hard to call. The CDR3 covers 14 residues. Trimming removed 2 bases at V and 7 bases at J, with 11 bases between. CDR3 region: CASSLKGPGGELFF. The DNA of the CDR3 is TGTGCCAGCAGTTTAAAAGGGCCGGGCGGGGAGCTGTTTTTT.

CDR3 residues: CASSFFGRGDYNEQFF. The CDR3 coding sequence is TGTGCCAGCAGCTTTTTTGGACGGGGGGACTACAATGAGCAGTTCTTC. The chain uses TRBV7-2 and TRBJ2-1; 7 bases fit TRBD2. Germline V lookup: CDR1 SGHTA, CDR2 FQGNSA. Germline trimming cut 3 bases from V and 3 bases from J; bases unmatched to any gene: 8. CDR3 length equals 16 residues.

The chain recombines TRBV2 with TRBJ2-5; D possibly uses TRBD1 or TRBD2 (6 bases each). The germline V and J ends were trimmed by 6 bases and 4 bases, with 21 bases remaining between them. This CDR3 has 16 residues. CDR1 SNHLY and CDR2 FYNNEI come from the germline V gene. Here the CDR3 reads CASRLTPRGEGETQYF. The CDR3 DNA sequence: TGTGCCAGCAGGCTGACACCGAGGGGGGAAGGAGAGACCCAGTACTTC.

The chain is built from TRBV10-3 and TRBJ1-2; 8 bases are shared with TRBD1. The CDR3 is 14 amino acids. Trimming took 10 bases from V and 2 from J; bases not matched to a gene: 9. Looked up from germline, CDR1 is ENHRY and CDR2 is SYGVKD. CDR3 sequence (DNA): TGTGCCAGTCGACAGGGGCCGACCAACTATGGCTACACCTTC. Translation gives CASRQGPTNYGYTF.

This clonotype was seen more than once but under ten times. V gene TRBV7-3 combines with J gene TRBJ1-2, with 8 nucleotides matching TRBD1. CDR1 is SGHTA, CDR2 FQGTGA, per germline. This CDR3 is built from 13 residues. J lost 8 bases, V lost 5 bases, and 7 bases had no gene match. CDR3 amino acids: CASSPQGAEGYTF. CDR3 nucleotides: TGTGCCAGCAGCCCCCAGGGGGCGGAGGGCTACACCTTC.

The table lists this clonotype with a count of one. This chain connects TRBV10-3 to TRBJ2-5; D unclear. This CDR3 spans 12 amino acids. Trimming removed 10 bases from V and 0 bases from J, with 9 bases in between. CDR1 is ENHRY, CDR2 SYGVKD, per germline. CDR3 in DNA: TGTGCCACAAGGAGCGACCAAGAGACCCAGTACTTC. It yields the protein CATRSDQETQYF.

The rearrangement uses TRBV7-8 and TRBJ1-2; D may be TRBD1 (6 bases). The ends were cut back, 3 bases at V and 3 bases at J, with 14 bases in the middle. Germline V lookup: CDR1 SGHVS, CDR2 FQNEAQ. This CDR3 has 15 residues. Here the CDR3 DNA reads TGTGCCAGCAGCTTGGGGGTGGGGGGCGACTATGGCTACACCTTC. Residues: CASSLGVGGDYGYTF.

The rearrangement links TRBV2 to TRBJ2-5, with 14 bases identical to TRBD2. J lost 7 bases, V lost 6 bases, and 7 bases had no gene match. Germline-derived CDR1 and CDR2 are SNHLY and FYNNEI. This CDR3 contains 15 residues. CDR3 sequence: CASSPSTSGGVTQYF. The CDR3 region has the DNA TGTGCCAGCAGCCCCTCGACTAGCGGGGGGGTGACCCAGTACTTC.

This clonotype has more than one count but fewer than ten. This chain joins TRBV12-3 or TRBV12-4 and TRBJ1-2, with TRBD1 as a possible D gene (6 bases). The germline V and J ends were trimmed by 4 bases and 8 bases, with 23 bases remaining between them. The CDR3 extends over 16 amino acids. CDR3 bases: TGTGCCAGCAGTTCGCAGACAGGCCCCCAACCACTAGGCTACACCTTC. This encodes CASSSQTGPQPLGYTF.

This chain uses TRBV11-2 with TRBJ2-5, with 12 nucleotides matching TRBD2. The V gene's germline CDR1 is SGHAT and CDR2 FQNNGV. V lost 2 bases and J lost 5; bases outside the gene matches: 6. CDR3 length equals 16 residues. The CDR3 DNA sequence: TGTGCCAGCAGCTTACTAGCGGGAGGGGAGAGGGAGACCCAGTACTTC. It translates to CASSLLAGGERETQYF.

CDR3 in DNA: TGCGCCAGCAGCCTCCCCGGGACAGGGGATTACGAGCAGTACTTC. This encodes CASSLPGTGDYEQYF. This chain links TRBV5-1 with TRBJ2-5, with 10 bases matching TRBD1. The J call may be in error: the DNA end matches TRBJ2-7 better. This CDR3 is 15 amino acids long. Germline loops: CDR1 SGHRS, CDR2 YFSETQ.

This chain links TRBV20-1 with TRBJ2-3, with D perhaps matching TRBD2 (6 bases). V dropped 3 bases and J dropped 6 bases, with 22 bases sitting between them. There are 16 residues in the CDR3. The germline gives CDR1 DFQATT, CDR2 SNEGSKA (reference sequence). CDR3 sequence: CSASLLEGGDWDTQYF. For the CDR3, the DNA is TGCAGTGCTAGCTTACTTGAGGGAGGTGATTGGGATACGCAGTATTTT.

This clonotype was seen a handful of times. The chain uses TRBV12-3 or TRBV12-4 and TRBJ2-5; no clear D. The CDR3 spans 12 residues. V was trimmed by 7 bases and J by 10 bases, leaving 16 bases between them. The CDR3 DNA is TGTGCCAGCACCCTCGCCGGGTGGGTCCAGTACTTC. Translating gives CASTLAGWVQYF.

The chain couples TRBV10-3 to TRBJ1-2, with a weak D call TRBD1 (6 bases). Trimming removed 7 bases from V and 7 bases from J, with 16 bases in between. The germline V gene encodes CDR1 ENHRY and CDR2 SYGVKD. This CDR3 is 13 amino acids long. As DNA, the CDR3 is TGTGCCATCAATGGGAGGGGGGGAGCTGGCTACACCTTC. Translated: CAINGRGGAGYTF.

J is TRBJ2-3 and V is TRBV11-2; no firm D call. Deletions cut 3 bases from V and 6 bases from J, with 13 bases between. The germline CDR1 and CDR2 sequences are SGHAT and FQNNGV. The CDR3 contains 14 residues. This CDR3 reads CASSFGHSTDTQYF. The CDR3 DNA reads TGTGCCAGCAGCTTCGGTCACAGTACGGATACGCAGTATTTT.

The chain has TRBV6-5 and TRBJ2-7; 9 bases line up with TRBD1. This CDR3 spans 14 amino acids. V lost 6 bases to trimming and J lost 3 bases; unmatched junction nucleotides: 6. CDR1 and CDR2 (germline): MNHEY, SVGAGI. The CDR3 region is CASRGTGRLYEQYF. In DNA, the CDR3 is TGTGCCAGCAGGGGGACAGGGCGACTCTACGAGCAGTACTTC.

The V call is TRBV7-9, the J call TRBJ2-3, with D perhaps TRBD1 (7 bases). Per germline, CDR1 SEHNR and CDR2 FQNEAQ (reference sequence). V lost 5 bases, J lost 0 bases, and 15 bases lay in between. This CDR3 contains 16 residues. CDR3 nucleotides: TGTGCCAGCAGCGATTCATCAGGGGGGAGCACAGATACGCAGTATTTT. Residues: CASSDSSGGSTDTQYF.

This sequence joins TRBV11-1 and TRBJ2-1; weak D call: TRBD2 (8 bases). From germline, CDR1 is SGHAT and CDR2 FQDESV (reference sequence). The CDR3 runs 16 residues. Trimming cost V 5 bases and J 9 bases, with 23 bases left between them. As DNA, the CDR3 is TGTGCCAGCAGCCCAGAACCGGGACTAGGGGGCAGTGAGCAGTTCTTC. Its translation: CASSPEPGLGGSEQFF.

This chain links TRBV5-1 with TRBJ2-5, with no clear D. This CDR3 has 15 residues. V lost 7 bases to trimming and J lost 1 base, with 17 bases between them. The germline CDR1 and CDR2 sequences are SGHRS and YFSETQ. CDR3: CASGPPQALQETQYF. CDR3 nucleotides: TGCGCCAGCGGCCCTCCCCAGGCCCTCCAAGAGACCCAGTACTTC.

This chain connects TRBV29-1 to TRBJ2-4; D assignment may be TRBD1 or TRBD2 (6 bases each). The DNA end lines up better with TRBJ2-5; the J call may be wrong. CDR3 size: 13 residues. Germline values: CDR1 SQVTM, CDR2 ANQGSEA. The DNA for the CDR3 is TGCAGCGGACTAGGGACACCCCAAGAGACCCAGTACTTC. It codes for CSGLGTPQETQYF.

The CDR3, as DNA: TGCAGTGCTAGAGATGTCATGACGGGTTCATCCTACGAGCAGTACTTC. This translates into CSARDVMTGSSYEQYF. The genes are TRBV20-1 and TRBJ2-7; D gene unclear. The CDR3 covers 16 residues. V was clipped by 0 bases and J by 1 base, with 16 bases between them. Germline V CDR1 and CDR2: DFQATT, SNEGSKA (reference sequence).

In DNA form, the CDR3 reads TGTGCCAGCAGTGACGGTGCAGGGGGCTCGGGCACTGAAGCTTTCTTT. It is translated as CASSDGAGGSGTEAFF. J is TRBJ1-1 and V is TRBV25-1; 8 bases match TRBD1. The V segment lost 3 bases and the J segment 4 bases; nucleotides outside the gene matches: 10. CDR3 length equals 16 residues. Germline-derived CDR1 and CDR2 are MGHDK and SYGVNS.

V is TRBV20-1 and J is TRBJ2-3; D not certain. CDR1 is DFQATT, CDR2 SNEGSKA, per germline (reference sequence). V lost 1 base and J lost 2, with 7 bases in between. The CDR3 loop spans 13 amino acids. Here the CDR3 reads CSARVAVTDTQYF. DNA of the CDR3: TGCAGTGCTAGAGTGGCAGTCACAGATACGCAGTATTTT.

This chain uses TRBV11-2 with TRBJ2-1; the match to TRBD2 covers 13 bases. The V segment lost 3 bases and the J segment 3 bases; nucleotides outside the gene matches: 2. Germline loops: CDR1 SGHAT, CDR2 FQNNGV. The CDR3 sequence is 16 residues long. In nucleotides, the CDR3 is TGTGCCAGCAGCTTGGGACTAGCGGGGTTCTACAATGAGCAGTTCTTC. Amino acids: CASSLGLAGFYNEQFF.

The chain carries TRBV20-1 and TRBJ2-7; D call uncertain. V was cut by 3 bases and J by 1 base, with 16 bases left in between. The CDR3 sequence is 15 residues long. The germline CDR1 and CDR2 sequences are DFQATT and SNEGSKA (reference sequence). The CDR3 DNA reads TGCAGTGCTAGCCAGCGCATCAGTGGTTCCTACGAGCAGTACTTC. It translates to CSASQRISGSYEQYF.

DNA of the CDR3: TGTGCCAGCAGCCAAGGACTCGATTACAATGAGCAGTTCTTC. Protein sequence: CASSQGLDYNEQFF. This chain links TRBV3-1 with TRBJ2-1, with D unresolved. The CDR3 is 14 amino acids. The ends were cut back, 1 base at V and 4 bases at J, with 8 bases in the middle. Germline V gives CDR1 LGHDT, CDR2 YNNKEL (reference sequence).